This T cell receptor (beta chain) was sequenced for a study of T cells in Graves' hyperthyroidism and ophthalmopathy. Study-wide results and caveats: In blood, most of the thyroid clonotypes expanded above 0.001 were also present.

The germline V gene encodes CDR1 SGDLS and CDR2 YYNGEE. CDR3 length: 16 residues. The V gene end was trimmed by 4 bases and the J gene end by 0 bases; junction bases not matched to a gene: 8. Using RNA transcripts as the source, TCR beta CDR3 regions were amplified. During a first-round RT-PCR of the TCR CDR3, the HTBI primer set was used. TCRdb redid the calling of the multiplex PCR reads with MiXCR, one entry per CDR3 protein. The sample carries about 270,000 distinct CDR3 sequences, over 20% recorded once. Each 10 ml fresh peripheral blood draw supplied the PBMCs. With respect to this clonotype: Its target is not known.

The sequence derives from a young man with Graves' ophthalmopathy. The V gene is TRBV9, the J gene TRBJ2-3, with TRBD2 matching over 7 bases. Material for sequencing was blood. This CDR3 reads CASSPVAGTSTDTQYF. The CDR3 bases are TGTGCCAGCAGCCCGGTAGCGGGTACTAGCACAGATACGCAGTATTTT.